This T cell receptor (beta chain) is from a study of T cell responses to AZD1222 COVID-19 vaccine. This CDR3 spans 13 amino acids. V was shortened by 3 bases and J by 3 bases, with 8 bases between the two germline ends. Germline V CDR1 and CDR2: SGHVS, FQNEAQ. Profiling relied on immunoSEQ multiplex PCR, and the TCRdb table lists in-frame clones only, not all of them. The repertoire has tens of thousands of clones, more than 75% of them found once; the top ten carry less than 25%. The sequence was obtained from an adult in good health. The source material was peripheral blood, sampled on day 0 of AZD1222 vaccination. This rearrangement joins TRBV7-8 to TRBJ2-5; the D is unclear. Here the CDR3 DNA reads TGTGCCAGCAGCTTTTTGAGAAAAGAGACCCAGTACTTC. Translating it yields CASSFLRKETQYF.